These 32 T cell receptor beta chains originate from one sample sequenced in a study of T-cell reconstitution after alpha-beta-depleted transplantation in children. Unique molecular identifiers were incorporated into the prepared TCRbeta library. TCRdb re-called the PCR reads with MiXCR, one entry per CDR3 protein. There are roughly 220,000 distinct CDR3 sequences in the sample; about 8.7% occur only once, and 35% to 40% lies in the top ten. Sample: PBMCs, mostly from graft donor cells, taken 360 days after TCRalphabeta/CD19-depleted stem cell transplant. The receptor source for this set is a male patient between 2 and 15 years old who had a stem cell transplant for acute myeloid leukemia, so the T cells may come from the graft donor.

The chain couples TRBV12-3 or TRBV12-4 to TRBJ1-1; D remains unclear. V was shortened by 6 bases and J by 5 bases, with 10 bases between the two germline ends. This CDR3 has 12 amino acids. DNA for the CDR3: TGTGCCAGCAGAAGAGGAGAAACTGAAGCTTTCTTT. Its translation: CASRRGETEAFF.

This clonotype showed up many times. The CDR3 DNA reads as TGCGCCAGCAGCCGACTAGCGGGAGACAATGAGCAGTTCTTC. The encoded protein is CASSRLAGDNEQFF. This chain links TRBV5-1 with TRBJ2-1; 12 bases line up with TRBD2. Germline V gives CDR1 SGHRS, CDR2 YFSETQ. Trimming cost V 4 bases and J 5 bases; bases outside gene matches: 1. The CDR3 totals 14 residues.

This sequence joins TRBV7-2 and TRBJ2-5, with D possibly TRBD2 on 6 matching bases. The germline V gene has CDR1 SGHTA and CDR2 FQGNSA. Trimming left V 5 bases short and J 5 bases short, with 21 bases between. This CDR3 spans 16 amino acids. The CDR3 is CASSRPGTQGRETQYF. CDR3 in DNA: TGTGCCAGCAGCCGACCAGGGACTCAGGGACGCGAGACCCAGTACTTC. The complete variable domain, with remaining parts taken from reference TRBV7-2 and TRBJ2-5, reads GAGVSQSPSNKVTEKGKDVELRCDPISGHTALYWYRQSLGQGLEFLIYFQGNSAPDKSGLPSDRFSAERTGGSVSTLTIQRTQQEDSAVYLCASSRPGTQGRETQYFGPGTRLLVL.

This clonotype was seen ten or more times. The J gene is TRBJ1-2, the V gene TRBV9; D not certain. Trimming pared 0 bases from V and 4 bases from J, leaving 13 bases between. The CDR3 is made up of 15 amino acids. Germline CDR1 SGDLS, CDR2 YYNGEE. CDR3 region: CASSVGTIPTYGYTF. CDR3 DNA: TGTGCCAGCAGCGTAGGCACAATTCCCACCTATGGCTACACCTTC.

The chain carries TRBV2 and TRBJ2-1; D gene unclear. Trimming took 7 bases from V and 4 from J, leaving 11 bases between them. Germline CDR1 SNHLY, CDR2 FYNNEI. CDR3 size: 13 residues. The CDR3 protein is CASIYDTYNEQFF. CDR3 nucleotide sequence: TGTGCCAGCATATACGACACGTACAATGAGCAGTTCTTC.

This clonotype was counted at least ten times. The chain is built from TRBV24-1 and TRBJ2-3; possibly TRBD1 for D (6 bases). CDR1 is KGHDR, CDR2 SFDVKD, per germline. V was pared by 7 bases and J by 1 base, with 26 bases between. This CDR3 has 19 amino acids. CDR3 nucleotides: TGTGCCACCAGCTTCCCCGACCCTGGACAGTATGGTCGCACAGATACGCAGTATTTT. It specifies CATSFPDPGQYGRTDTQYF.

The table lists this clonotype with many counts. This chain joins TRBV25-1 and TRBJ2-7; 15 bases are shared with TRBD2. Per the germline V gene, CDR1 is MGHDK and CDR2 is SYGVNS. The J segment lost 1 base and the V segment lost 4 bases, leaving 5 bases of the junction unmatched. CDR3 length: 17 residues. CDR3 DNA sequence: TGTGCCAGCAGTGGGACTAGCGGGAGGGCAGGATCCTACGAGCAGTACTTC. This codes for CASSGTSGRAGSYEQYF.

The chain links TRBV7-8 to TRBJ2-1, with D uncertain. Deletions cut 5 bases from V and 7 bases from J, with 6 bases between. In germline, CDR1 is SGHVS, CDR2 FQNEAQ. This CDR3 contains 11 residues. The CDR3 sequence: CASSPKNEQFF. The CDR3 DNA reads as TGTGCCAGCAGCCCAAAGAATGAGCAGTTCTTC.

There are many counts of this clonotype. This chain links TRBV18 with TRBJ2-7; unclear D gene. V shed 3 bases and J shed 2 bases, with 5 bases lying between them. The germline gives CDR1 KGHSH, CDR2 LQKENI. The CDR3 has 12 residues. CDR3 DNA sequence: TGTGCCAGCTCACCGGACGCCTACGAGCAGTACGTC. Residues: CASSPDAYEQYV.

This clonotype was seen only a few times. This rearrangement joins TRBV5-1 to TRBJ2-7; 9 nucleotides align to TRBD1. Germline V gene data show CDR1 as SGHRS and CDR2 as YFSETQ. This CDR3 region has 15 residues. J lost 3 bases, V lost 4 bases, and 8 bases had no gene match. DNA for the CDR3: TGCGCCAGCAGCACCGGGACAGGGATCGACTACGAGCAGTACTTC. Amino acids: CASSTGTGIDYEQYF.

This clonotype has a count of ten or more. The gene calls are TRBV12-3 or TRBV12-4 and TRBJ2-5; TRBD1 matches at 7 bases. This CDR3 has 15 amino acids. J gave up 5 bases and V 6 bases, and 12 bases lay outside the gene matches. Here the CDR3 reads CASSPDRVGEETQYF. The DNA for the CDR3 is TGTGCCAGCAGCCCCGACAGGGTCGGGGAGGAGACCCAGTACTTC.

This clonotype was detected many times. The genes are TRBV12-3 or TRBV12-4 and TRBJ2-6, with a weak D call TRBD1 (5 bases). The CDR3 covers 17 residues. The V and J ends lost 6 bases and 2 bases respectively, with 17 bases between them. DNA for the CDR3: TGTGCCAGCAGCCCAGTACCAGGGTTACCTGGGGCCAACGTCCTGACTTTC. Translated, it gives CASSPVPGLPGANVLTF.

This clonotype was recorded a few times. The CDR3 reads CASSLGANSPLHF. The CDR3 DNA reads as TGCGCCAGCAGCTTGGGGGCCAATTCACCCCTCCACTTT. The chain joins TRBV5-1 to TRBJ1-6; no definite D call. Germline CDR1 and CDR2: SGHRS and YFSETQ. The CDR3 extends over 13 amino acids. Trimming removed 0 bases from V and 7 bases from J, with 5 bases in between.

The table lists this clonotype with many counts. The chain joins TRBV28 to TRBJ2-7; TRBD2 aligns across 10 bases. The CDR3 runs to 15 residues. CDR1 is MDHEN, CDR2 SYDVKM, per germline. J gave up 5 bases and V 2 bases, and 6 bases lay outside the gene matches. In nucleotides, the CDR3 is TGTGCCAGCAGTTTAGTAACTAGCGGGATTAACGAGCAGTACTTC. Its translation: CASSLVTSGINEQYF. The variable domain in full, with the rest retrieved from reference TRBV28 and TRBJ2-7, is DVKVTQSSRYLVKRTGEKVFLECVQDMDHENMFWYRQDPGLGLRLIYFSYDVKMKEKGDIPEGYSVSREKKERFSLILESASTNQTSMYLCASSLVTSGINEQYFGPGTRLTVT.

In its sample, this clonotype was seen a few times. The CDR3 coding sequence is TGTGCCAGCAGAACGACAGGGGCCCCCTTCAATGAGCAGTTCTTC. Protein sequence: CASRTTGAPFNEQFF. The chain couples TRBV12-3 or TRBV12-4 to TRBJ2-1; TRBD1 agrees at 8 bases. There are 15 residues in the CDR3. V shed 6 bases and J 6 bases; nucleotides not matched to a gene: 10.

This clonotype was observed many times. The V call is TRBV7-2, the J call TRBJ2-7, with D possibly TRBD1 on 5 matching bases. There are 14 residues in the CDR3. Deletions cut 1 base from V and 4 bases from J, with 11 bases between. Germline V gene lookup returns CDR1 SGHTA and CDR2 FQGNSA. In DNA, the CDR3 is TGTGCCAGCAGCTTAGAGGGGCCGTGGTACGAGCAGTACTTC. This sequence encodes CASSLEGPWYEQYF.

This chain uses TRBV6-1 with TRBJ1-2, with D possibly matching TRBD1 (5 bases). CDR1 and CDR2 from the germline V gene are MNHNS and SASEGT. Between the trimmed V and J ends, which lost 3 bases and 8 bases, there was a span of 25 bases. The length of the CDR3 is 17 residues. Here the CDR3 reads CASSDASPSGGASGYTF. CDR3 nucleotides: TGTGCCAGCAGTGACGCCTCCCCGAGTGGGGGTGCGAGCGGCTACACCTTC.

This clonotype was counted ten times or more. The J gene is TRBJ1-3, the V gene TRBV6-5; D gene ambiguous. The CDR3 length is 13 residues. V lost 6 bases, J lost 0 bases, and 6 bases lay in between. Per the germline V gene, CDR1 is MNHEY and CDR2 is SVGAGI. The CDR3 DNA reads as TGTGCCAGCAGAGGTTTCTCTGGAAACACCATATATTTT. It encodes CASRGFSGNTIYF.

This rearrangement joins TRBV4-3 to TRBJ1-6; D ambiguous. CDR3 length: 16 amino acids. The V gene lost 1 base and the J gene lost 5 bases, with 12 bases spanning the gap. CDR1 is LGHNA, CDR2 YSLEER, per germline. CDR3 residues: CASSQVFASDNSPLHF. CDR3 nucleotide sequence: TGCGCCAGCAGCCAAGTTTTTGCGTCAGATAATTCACCCCTCCACTTT.

This clonotype has only a few counts. The CDR3 sequence: CASSSPQGANEQFF. The CDR3 DNA reads as TGTGCCAGCTCGTCCCCACAGGGGGCCAATGAGCAGTTCTTC. This rearrangement joins TRBV18 to TRBJ2-1; TRBD1 agrees at 9 bases. This CDR3 contains 14 residues. Trimming at V came to 6 bases and at J to 6 bases, leaving 6 bases not matched to a gene. The germline V gene has CDR1 KGHSH and CDR2 LQKENI.

This clonotype has ten or more counts. This rearrangement joins TRBV28 to TRBJ1-5, with 11 positions matching TRBD1. V lost 2 bases to trimming and J lost 1 base; unmatched junction nucleotides: 7. The germline gives CDR1 MDHEN, CDR2 SYDVKM. The CDR3 totals 18 residues. CDR3 DNA sequence: TGTGCCAGCAGTTTACGTTGGGACAGGGGGATGAGCAATCAGCCCCAGCATTTT. Amino acid sequence: CASSLRWDRGMSNQPQHF.

Many counts were recorded for this clonotype. The V and J genes are TRBV12-3 or TRBV12-4 and TRBJ2-3; D is uncertain. Trimming took off 3 bases at V and 6 bases at J, with 4 bases between the two ends. CDR3 length equals 11 residues. CDR3 sequence reads: CASSLLDTQYF. The CDR3, as DNA: TGTGCCAGCAGTTTGTTGGATACGCAGTATTTT.

This clonotype was seen repeatedly, ten times or more. This chain joins TRBV5-1 and TRBJ2-1; 13 bases are shared with TRBD2. The V gene end was trimmed by 4 bases and the J gene end by 8 bases; junction bases not matched to a gene: 6. From germline, CDR1 is SGHRS and CDR2 YFSETQ. This CDR3 spans 15 amino acids. The CDR3 sequence: CASSPGTSGVDEQFF. CDR3 in DNA: TGCGCCAGCAGCCCTGGGACTAGCGGGGTTGATGAGCAGTTCTTC.

This clonotype was recorded at least ten times. The rearrangement uses TRBV27 and TRBJ2-6, with 7 positions matching TRBD2. Germline values: CDR1 MNHEY, CDR2 SMNVEV (reference sequence). This CDR3 spans 15 amino acids. The junction had 2 bases not matched to a gene; V was cut back by 3 bases and J by 3 bases. The CDR3 DNA reads as TGTGCCAGCAGTTTGGGAGGGTTTGGGGCCAACGTCCTGACTTTC. Translating it yields CASSLGGFGANVLTF.

This clonotype was recorded many times. The V gene is TRBV3-1, the J gene TRBJ2-7, with 11 bases lining up with TRBD2. Germline V gene sequence: CDR1 LGHDT, CDR2 YNNKEL (reference sequence). Unmatched junction bases numbered 4, after V lost 4 bases and J lost 2 bases. The CDR3 extends over 15 amino acids. The CDR3 here is CASSRTSGSPYEQYF. CDR3 nucleotides: TGTGCCAGCAGCCGGACTAGCGGGTCCCCCTACGAGCAGTACTTC.

The chain uses TRBV2 and TRBJ2-4; TRBD2 is a possible D gene (5 bases). CDR1 SNHLY and CDR2 FYNNEI come from the germline V gene. CDR3 size: 15 residues. The V end was cut by 3 bases, the J end by 0 bases, with 9 bases between. The CDR3 protein is CASSETTLAKNIQYF. The CDR3 bases are TGTGCCAGCAGTGAGACTACTCTAGCCAAAAACATTCAGTACTTC. The whole variable domain, filled in from reference TRBV2 and TRBJ2-4, reads EPEVTQTPSHQVTQMGQEVILRCVPISNHLYFYWYRQILGQKVEFLVSFYNNEISEKSEIFDDQFSVERPDGSNFTLKIRSTKLEDSAMYFCASSETTLAKNIQYFGAGTRLSVL.

This clonotype was picked up a small number of times. V gene TRBV12-3 or TRBV12-4 combines with J gene TRBJ2-1; a possible D gene is TRBD2 (5 bases). This CDR3 contains 12 residues. Trimming pared 5 bases from V and 7 bases from J, leaving 9 bases between. In DNA, the CDR3 is TGTGCCAGCAGTGACTCGGGGAATGAGCAGTTCTTC. Translation gives CASSDSGNEQFF.

This clonotype was seen more than once but under ten times. The chain carries TRBV18 and TRBJ2-7; tentative D call: TRBD1 (5 bases). CDR1 is KGHSH, CDR2 LQKENI, per germline. The CDR3 is 14 residues long. Trimming removed 4 bases from V and 3 bases from J, with 13 bases in between. CDR3 sequence reads: CASSRAQDLYEQYF. As DNA, the CDR3 is TGTGCCAGCTCACGGGCACAGGACCTCTACGAGCAGTACTTC.

This clonotype was seen repeatedly, ten times or more. The chain employs TRBV25-1 and TRBJ2-1; D gene ambiguous. Germline CDR1 reads MGHDK; CDR2 reads SYGVNS. V was cut by 5 bases and J by 5 bases, with 7 bases left in between. CDR3 size: 12 residues. The CDR3 sequence: CASSLQHNEQFF. The DNA for the CDR3 is TGTGCCAGCAGTTTACAGCACAATGAGCAGTTCTTC.

The chain recombines TRBV11-2 with TRBJ2-3; 8 bases are a match to TRBD2. Germline V CDR1 and CDR2: SGHAT, FQNNGV. J lost 8 bases, V lost 1 base, and 11 bases had no gene match. The CDR3 loop spans 16 amino acids. CDR3 sequence: CASSLGVAGPSGTQYF. The CDR3 nucleotides read TGTGCCAGCAGCTTAGGAGTAGCGGGACCTTCGGGTACGCAGTATTTT.

Ten or more counts support this clonotype. V and J are TRBV10-3 and TRBJ2-2; 9 nucleotides agree with TRBD1. J was trimmed by 5 bases and V by 5 bases; bases with no gene match: 6. Germline loops: CDR1 ENHRY, CDR2 SYGVKD. The CDR3 extends over 15 amino acids. In DNA form, the CDR3 reads TGTGCCATCAGTCCCGGGACAGGGATTACCGGGGAGCTGTTTTTT. Translation: CAISPGTGITGELFF.

This clonotype has more than one count but fewer than ten. The chain combines TRBV9 with TRBJ2-1, with 10 bases matching TRBD2. With V trimmed by 4 bases and J by 7 bases, 14 bases remained unmatched. The germline CDR1 and CDR2 sequences are SGDLS and YYNGEE. This CDR3 region has 17 residues. The DNA of the CDR3 is TGTGCCAGCAGCCCTAGTGGAGCGGGGGGGCCGTGGAATGAGCAGTTCTTC. Protein product: CASSPSGAGGPWNEQFF.